The clone carrying this TCR beta chain was observed a few times. Its antigen is undetermined. Only in-frame clones appear in the TCRdb table, and some are missing; sequencing was by immunoSEQ multiplex PCR. Of roughly 7,200 clones in the sample, roughly 30% are singletons; the top ten hold approximately 23%. Treatment indicated: randomized to nivolumab then ipilimumab (arm A) or the reverse (arm B). DNA-damaging chemotherapy had not been given to any patient beforehand. This sample is part of a study of sequential checkpoint blockade in melanoma. Study-wide results and limits: Tumor T-cell fraction and clonality correlated with PD-L1 and CD8+ counts.

CDR3 size: 16 residues. The trim removed 5 bases at V and 4 bases at J, leaving 13 bases unmatched. Germline V lookup: CDR1 SGHNT, CDR2 YENEEA. V gene TRBV11-3 combines with J gene TRBJ1-2, with 7 bases that match TRBD1. The starting material was tumor tissue (inferred from file names), obtained from a patient given nivolumab and ipilimumab in sequence. The receptor was derived from a human donor with melanoma. In DNA, the CDR3 is TGTGCCAGCAGCCTAGGGCCCGGACAGGATGCCTATGGCTACACCTTC. Translated: CASSLGPGQDAYGYTF.